A single sample is the source of the 9 T cell receptor beta chains below, sequenced in a study of cytomegalovirus exposure and HLA in healthy donors (dated by TCRdb to about 2017). To prepare the library, the immunoSEQ multiplex PCR assay was applied. For the multiplex PCR, a mixture combining 60 forward primers for TCR Vbeta segments and 13 reverse primers for TCR Jbeta segments was used. In TCRdb, the immuneACCESS table is reduced to in-frame sequences with V and J assigned. These tables do not hold every clone; where another copy was compared, an unresolved V gene accounts for under half, and the others remain unexplained. The sample table shows approximately 190,000 clones, and roughly 13% are seen once. More than 7% of the sample goes to the ten largest clones. The sample was PBMCs. The receptors here all came from a man between 45 and 60 years old in good health and CMV-seropositive.

Of note for this clone: One junction end does not reproduce the germline sequence, and a read error may be involved. The same CDR3 arises from other DNA sequences in this sample as well. The V gene is TRBV4-3, the J gene TRBJ1-6, with TRBD1 matching over 7 bases. The CDR3 totals 14 residues. Germline V CDR1 and CDR2: LGHNA, YSLEER. The CDR3 region has the DNA TGCGCCAGCAGCCAAGATCAGGGGGATTCACCGCTCCACTTT. It yields the protein CASSQDQGDSPLHF.

The genes are TRBV5-1 and TRBJ2-1; D might be TRBD1 (5 bases). V was clipped by 3 bases and J by 10 bases, with 14 bases between them. Germline V gene sequence: CDR1 SGHRS, CDR2 YFSETQ. The CDR3 has 13 residues. CDR3 sequence (DNA): TGCGCCAGCAGCTCAGATGGAGCAGGGGAGCAGTTCTTC. As protein: CASSSDGAGEQFF.

The sample holds a few counts of this clone. This chain joins TRBV5-1 and TRBJ1-5, with D unresolved. The germline CDR1 and CDR2 sequences are SGHRS and YFSETQ. V was shortened by 2 bases and J by 7 bases, with 10 bases between the two germline ends. The CDR3 spans 13 residues. DNA for the CDR3: TGCGCCAGCAGCTTACACCCAGGACAGCCCCAGCATTTT. Encoded protein: CASSLHPGQPQHF.

This chain joins TRBV6-5 and TRBJ2-5, with TRBD2 matching 13 bases. Germline V gene sequence: CDR1 MNHEY, CDR2 SVGAGI. This CDR3 is built from 14 residues. J lost 4 bases, V lost 6 bases, and 2 bases had no gene match. Written as DNA, the CDR3 is TGTGCCAGCAGACGGACTAGCGGGGGAGAGACCCAGTACTTC. Protein product: CASRRTSGGETQYF.

This clone was seen only once. The chain joins TRBV4-3 to TRBJ2-2; D is possibly TRBD2 (5 bases). V lost 2 bases, J lost 0 bases, and 19 bases lay in between. CDR1 is LGHNA and CDR2 is YSLEER in the germline V gene. The CDR3 covers 19 residues. DNA for the CDR3: TGCGCCAGCAGCCAAACCCACCAACTTGGGAGTGCGAACACCGGGGAGCTGTTTTTT. It encodes CASSQTHQLGSANTGELFF.

The gene calls are TRBV6-1 and TRBJ2-2; 9 bases line up with TRBD1. The CDR3 is made up of 12 amino acids. Looked up from germline, CDR1 is MNHNS and CDR2 is SASEGT. CDR3 protein: CATGGDTGELFF. CDR3 bases: TGTGCGACAGGGGGAGACACCGGGGAGCTGTTTTTT.

This clone was picked up a small number of times. The J gene is TRBJ2-7, the V gene TRBV7-8; no definite D call. The CDR3 length is 16 residues. Germline values: CDR1 SGHVS, CDR2 FQNEAQ. V gave up 1 base and J gave up 3 bases, with 16 bases separating them. CDR3 bases: TGTGCCAGCAGCTTAGGAGTGAACCTCAACAGCTACGAGCAGTACGTC. It encodes CASSLGVNLNSYEQYV.

This clone appeared a few times. The rearrangement joins TRBV9 to TRBJ1-1; no definite D call. The germline CDR1 and CDR2 sequences are SGDLS and YYNGEE. Trimming left V 0 bases short and J 1 base short, with 7 bases between. The CDR3 is 14 amino acids. For the CDR3, the DNA is TGTGCCAGCAGCGTAGTGCCAGAGAACACTGAAGCTTTCTTT. Translating gives CASSVVPENTEAFF.

This clone has just a few counts. The chain employs TRBV6-5 and TRBJ1-2; no firm D call. The V gene lost 0 bases and the J gene lost 7 bases, with 9 bases spanning the gap. Germline-derived CDR1 and CDR2 are MNHEY and SVGAGI. The CDR3 sequence is 13 residues long. The CDR3 sequence: CASSYSGSTGYTF. CDR3 coding DNA: TGTGCCAGCAGTTACTCGGGGAGTACTGGCTACACCTTC.